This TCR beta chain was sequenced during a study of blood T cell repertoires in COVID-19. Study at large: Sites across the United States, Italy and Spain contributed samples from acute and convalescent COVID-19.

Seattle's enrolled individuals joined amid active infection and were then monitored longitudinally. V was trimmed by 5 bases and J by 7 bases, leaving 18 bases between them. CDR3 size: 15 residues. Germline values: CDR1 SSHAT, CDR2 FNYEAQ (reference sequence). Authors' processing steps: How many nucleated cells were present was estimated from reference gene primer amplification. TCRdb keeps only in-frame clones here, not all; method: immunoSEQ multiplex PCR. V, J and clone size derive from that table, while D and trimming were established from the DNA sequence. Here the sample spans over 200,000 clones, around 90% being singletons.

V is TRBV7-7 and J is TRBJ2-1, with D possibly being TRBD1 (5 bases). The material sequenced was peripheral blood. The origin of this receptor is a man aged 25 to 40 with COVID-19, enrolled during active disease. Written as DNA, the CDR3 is TGTGCCAGCAGCCCGACGGGTGGGGCCCAGAATGAGCAGTTCTTC. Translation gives CASSPTGGAQNEQFF.